Given below is one TCR beta chain in context. This sample stems from a study of OX40 agonist ivuxolimab in advanced cancers. TCRdb's table, derived via immunoSEQ multiplex PCR, lists solely in-frame clones and lacks some. This repertoire shows around 53,000 clones, 85% to 90% found once; its top ten account for roughly 6.9%. Germline-derived CDR1 and CDR2 are MNHNS and SASEGT. Trimming removed 5 bases from V and 6 bases from J; junction bases left unmatched: 8. The CDR3 consists of 15 residues. The chain recombines TRBV6-1 with TRBJ1-2; 11 bases map to TRBD1. The sequence was obtained from an adult with an advanced solid tumor such as melanoma, head and neck, liver or kidney cancer. The sample was CD4+ or CD8+ T cells sorted from blood, taken in a trial of the OX40 agonist ivuxolimab. CDR3 residues: CASSLTDRGPNGYTF. The CDR3 region has the DNA TGTGCCAGCAGTTTAACGGACAGGGGGCCGAATGGCTACACCTTC.